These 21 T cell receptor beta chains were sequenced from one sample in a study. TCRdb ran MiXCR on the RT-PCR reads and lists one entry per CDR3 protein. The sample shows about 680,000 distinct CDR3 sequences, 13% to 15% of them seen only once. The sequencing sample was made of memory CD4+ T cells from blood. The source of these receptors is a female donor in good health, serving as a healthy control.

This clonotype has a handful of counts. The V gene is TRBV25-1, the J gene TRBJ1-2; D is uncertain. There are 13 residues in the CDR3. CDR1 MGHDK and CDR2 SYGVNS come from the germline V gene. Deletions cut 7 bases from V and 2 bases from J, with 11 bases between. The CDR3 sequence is CASKLGENYGYTF. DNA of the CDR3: TGTGCCAGCAAGTTGGGAGAAAACTATGGCTACACCTTC.

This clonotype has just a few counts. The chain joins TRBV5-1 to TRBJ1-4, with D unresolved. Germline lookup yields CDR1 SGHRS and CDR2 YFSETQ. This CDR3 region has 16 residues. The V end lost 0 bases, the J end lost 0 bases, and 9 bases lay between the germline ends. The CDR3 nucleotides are TGCGCCAGCAGCTTGGGGTCGTCTGCAACTAATGAAAAACTGTTTTTT. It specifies CASSLGSSATNEKLFF.

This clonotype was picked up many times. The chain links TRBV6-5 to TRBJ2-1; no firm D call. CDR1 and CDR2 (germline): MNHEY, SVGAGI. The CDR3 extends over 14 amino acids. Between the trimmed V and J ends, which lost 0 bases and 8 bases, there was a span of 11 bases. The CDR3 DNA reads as TGTGCCAGCAGTTACTCGAAGTCCCGGGATGAGCAGTTCTTC. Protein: CASSYSKSRDEQFF.

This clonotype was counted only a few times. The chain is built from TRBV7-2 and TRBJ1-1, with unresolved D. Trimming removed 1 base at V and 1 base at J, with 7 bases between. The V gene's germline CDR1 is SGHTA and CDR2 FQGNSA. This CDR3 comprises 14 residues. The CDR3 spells CASSLVLRNTEAFF. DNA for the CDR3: TGTGCCAGCAGCTTAGTGTTGCGGAACACTGAAGCTTTCTTT.

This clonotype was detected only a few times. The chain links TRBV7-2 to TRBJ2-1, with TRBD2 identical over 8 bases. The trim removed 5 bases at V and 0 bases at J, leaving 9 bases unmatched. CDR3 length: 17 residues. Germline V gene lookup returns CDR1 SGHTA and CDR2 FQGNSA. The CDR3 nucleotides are TGTGCCAGCAGCCCCCCCGAGGCGGGGGGCTCCTACAATGAGCAGTTCTTC. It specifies CASSPPEAGGSYNEQFF.

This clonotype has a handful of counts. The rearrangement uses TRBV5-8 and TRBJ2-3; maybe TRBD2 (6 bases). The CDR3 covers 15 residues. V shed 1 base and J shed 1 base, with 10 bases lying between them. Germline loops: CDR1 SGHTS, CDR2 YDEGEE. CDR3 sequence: CASSLMWGGTDTQYF. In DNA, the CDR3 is TGTGCCAGCAGCTTGATGTGGGGGGGCACAGATACGCAGTATTTT.

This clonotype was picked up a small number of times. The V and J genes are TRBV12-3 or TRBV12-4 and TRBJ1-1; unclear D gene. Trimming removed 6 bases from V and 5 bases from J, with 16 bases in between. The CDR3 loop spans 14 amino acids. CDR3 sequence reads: CASSPSRVRTEAFF. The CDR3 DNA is TGTGCCAGCAGCCCCAGTAGGGTTCGAACTGAAGCTTTCTTT.

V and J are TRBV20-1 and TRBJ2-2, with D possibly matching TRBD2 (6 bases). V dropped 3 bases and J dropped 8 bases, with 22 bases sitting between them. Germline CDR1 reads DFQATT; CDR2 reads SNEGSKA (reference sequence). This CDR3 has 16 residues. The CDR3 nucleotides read TGCAGTGCTAGTTCCCCTGTAGCGGACTCCTCGGGGGAGCTGTTTTTT. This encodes CSASSPVADSSGELFF.

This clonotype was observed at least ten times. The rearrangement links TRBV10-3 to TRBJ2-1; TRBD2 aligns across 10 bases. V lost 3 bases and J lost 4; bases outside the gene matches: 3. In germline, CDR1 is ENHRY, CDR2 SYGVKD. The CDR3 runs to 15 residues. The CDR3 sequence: CAISESGLAYNEQFF. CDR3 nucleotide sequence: TGTGCCATCAGTGAATCGGGACTAGCGTACAATGAGCAGTTCTTC.

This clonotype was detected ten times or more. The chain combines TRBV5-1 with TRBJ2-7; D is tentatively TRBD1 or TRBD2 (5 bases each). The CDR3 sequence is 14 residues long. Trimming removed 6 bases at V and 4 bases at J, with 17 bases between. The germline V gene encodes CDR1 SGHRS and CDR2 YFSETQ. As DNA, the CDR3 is TGCGCCAGCACCCTACAGCAGGGACCTTACGAGCAGTACTTC. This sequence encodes CASTLQQGPYEQYF.

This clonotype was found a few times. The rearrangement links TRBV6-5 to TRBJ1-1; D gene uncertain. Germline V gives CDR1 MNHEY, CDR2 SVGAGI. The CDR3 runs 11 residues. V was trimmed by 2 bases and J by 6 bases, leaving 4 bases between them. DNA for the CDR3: TGTGCCAGCAGTTACGTCCCTGAAGCTTTCTTT. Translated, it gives CASSYVPEAFF.

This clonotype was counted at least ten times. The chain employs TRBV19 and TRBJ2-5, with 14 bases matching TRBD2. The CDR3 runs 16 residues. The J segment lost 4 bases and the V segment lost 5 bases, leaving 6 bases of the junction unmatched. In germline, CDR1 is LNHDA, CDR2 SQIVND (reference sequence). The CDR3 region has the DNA TGTGCCAGTAGTCTCCGGACTAGCGGGAGGAGAGAGACCCAGTACTTC. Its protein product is CASSLRTSGRRETQYF.

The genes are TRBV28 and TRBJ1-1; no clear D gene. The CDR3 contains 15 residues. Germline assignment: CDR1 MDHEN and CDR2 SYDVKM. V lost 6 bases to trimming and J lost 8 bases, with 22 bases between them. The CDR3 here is CASRAFGGGILEAFF. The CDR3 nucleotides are TGTGCCAGCAGGGCTTTTGGTGGCGGTATCTTGGAAGCTTTCTTT.

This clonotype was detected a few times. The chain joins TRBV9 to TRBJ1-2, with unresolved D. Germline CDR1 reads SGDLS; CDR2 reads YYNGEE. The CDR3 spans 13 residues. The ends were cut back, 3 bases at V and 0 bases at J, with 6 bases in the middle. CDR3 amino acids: CASSAQTNYGYTF. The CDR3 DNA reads TGTGCCAGCAGCGCCCAAACTAACTATGGCTACACCTTC.

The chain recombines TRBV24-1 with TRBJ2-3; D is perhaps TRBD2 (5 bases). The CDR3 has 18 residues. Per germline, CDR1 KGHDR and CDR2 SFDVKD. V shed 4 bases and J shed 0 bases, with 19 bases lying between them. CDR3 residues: CATSEMTNSVQSTDTQYF. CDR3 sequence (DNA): TGTGCCACCAGTGAAATGACAAATAGCGTCCAAAGCACAGATACGCAGTATTTT.

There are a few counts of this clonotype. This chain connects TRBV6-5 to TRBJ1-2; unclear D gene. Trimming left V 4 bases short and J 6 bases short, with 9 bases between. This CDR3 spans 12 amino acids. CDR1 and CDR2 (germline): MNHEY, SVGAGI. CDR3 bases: TGTGCCAGCAGTTCAACAGCAAATGGCTACACCTTC. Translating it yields CASSSTANGYTF.

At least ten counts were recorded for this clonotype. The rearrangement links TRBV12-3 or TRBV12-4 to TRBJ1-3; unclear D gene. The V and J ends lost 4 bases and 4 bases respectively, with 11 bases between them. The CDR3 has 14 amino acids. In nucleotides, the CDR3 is TGTGCCAGCAGTTGGGAGAACCCAGGAAACACCATATATTTT. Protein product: CASSWENPGNTIYF.

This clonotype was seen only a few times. The CDR3 DNA is TGTGCCAGCAGCGTATTACCGGGACAGCGCACAGATACGCAGTATTTT. Amino acid sequence: CASSVLPGQRTDTQYF. This chain joins TRBV9 and TRBJ2-3, with 7 bases matching TRBD1. V shed 1 base, J shed 1 base, and the junction held 6 bases outside the gene matches. From germline, CDR1 is SGDLS and CDR2 YYNGEE. This CDR3 is built from 16 residues. Drawing the rest from reference TRBV9 and TRBJ2-3, the complete variable domain is DSGVTQTPKHLITATGQRVTLRCSPRSGDLSVYWYQQSLDQGLQFLIQYYNGEERAKGNILERFSAQQFPDLHSELNLSSLELGDSALYFCASSVLPGQRTDTQYFGPGTRLTVL.

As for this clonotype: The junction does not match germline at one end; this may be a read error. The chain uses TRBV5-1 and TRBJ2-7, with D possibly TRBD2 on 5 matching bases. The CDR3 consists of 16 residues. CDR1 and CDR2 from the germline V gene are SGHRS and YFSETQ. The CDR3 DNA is TGCGCCAGAAGCTTGGATCCTAGAGGGAACAAAGACGAGCAGTACTTC. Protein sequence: CARSLDPRGNKDEQYF. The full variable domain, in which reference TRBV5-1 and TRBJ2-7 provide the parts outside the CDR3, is KAGVTQTPRYLIKTRGQQVTLSCSPISGHRSVSWYQQTPGQGLQFLFEYFSETQRNKGNFPGRFSGRQFSNSRSEMNVSTLELGDSALYLCARSLDPRGNKDEQYFGPGTRLTVT.

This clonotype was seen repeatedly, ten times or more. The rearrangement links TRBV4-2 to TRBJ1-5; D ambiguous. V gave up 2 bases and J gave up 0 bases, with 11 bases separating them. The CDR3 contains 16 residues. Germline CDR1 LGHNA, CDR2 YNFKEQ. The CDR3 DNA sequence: TGTGCCAGCAGCCAATTCGTGGGGAATAGCAATCAGCCCCAGCATTTT. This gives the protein CASSQFVGNSNQPQHF.

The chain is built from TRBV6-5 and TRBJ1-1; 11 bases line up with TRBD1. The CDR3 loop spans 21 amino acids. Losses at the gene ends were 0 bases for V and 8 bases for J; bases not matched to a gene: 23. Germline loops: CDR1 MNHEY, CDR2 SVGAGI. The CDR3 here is CASSYSRGVWDRGNLTPEAFF. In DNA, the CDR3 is TGTGCCAGCAGTTACTCGAGGGGAGTGTGGGACAGGGGGAATTTGACGCCCGAAGCTTTCTTT.